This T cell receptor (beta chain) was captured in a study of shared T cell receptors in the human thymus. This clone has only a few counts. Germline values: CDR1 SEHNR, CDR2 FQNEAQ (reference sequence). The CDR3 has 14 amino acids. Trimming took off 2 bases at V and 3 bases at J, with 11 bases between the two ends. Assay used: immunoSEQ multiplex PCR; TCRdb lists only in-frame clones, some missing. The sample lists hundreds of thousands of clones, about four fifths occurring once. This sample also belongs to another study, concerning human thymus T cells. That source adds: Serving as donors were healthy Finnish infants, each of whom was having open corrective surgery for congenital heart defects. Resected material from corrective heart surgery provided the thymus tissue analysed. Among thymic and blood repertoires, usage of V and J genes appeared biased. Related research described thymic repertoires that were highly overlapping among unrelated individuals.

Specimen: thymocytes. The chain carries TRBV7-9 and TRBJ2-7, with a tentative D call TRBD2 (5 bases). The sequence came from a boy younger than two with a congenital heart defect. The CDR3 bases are TGTGCCAGCAGCTTACTAGAGGGCAACTACGAGCAGTACTTC. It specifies CASSLLEGNYEQYF.